The clone carrying this T cell receptor beta chain was detected a few times. The sample belongs to a study of blood T cell repertoires in COVID-19. The overall study: From the United States, Italy and Spain came samples of acute and convalescent COVID-19.

In the original workflow: Amplifying reference gene primers gave estimates of nucleated cell counts. TCRdb's table, derived via immunoSEQ multiplex PCR, lists solely in-frame clones and lacks some. The V and J calls and the clone size are those of that table, but D and trimming were determined from the DNA. Of over 130,000 clones detected, approximately 78% appear once; the ten largest clones hold approximately 4.1%. Germline V gene sequence: CDR1 MGHRA, CDR2 YSYEKL. The CDR3 contains 15 residues. Trimming shortened V by 2 bases and J by 11 bases, and 18 bases separated the two germline ends. The TCR comes from a woman aged 80 or over with acute or convalescent COVID-19. Sequencing was performed on peripheral blood. The chain carries TRBV4-1 and TRBJ1-4, with D tentatively TRBD1 (5 bases). Here the CDR3 reads CASSQWPPFGGKLFF. The DNA for the CDR3 is TGCGCCAGCAGCCAATGGCCCCCCTTTGGGGGGAAACTGTTTTTT.